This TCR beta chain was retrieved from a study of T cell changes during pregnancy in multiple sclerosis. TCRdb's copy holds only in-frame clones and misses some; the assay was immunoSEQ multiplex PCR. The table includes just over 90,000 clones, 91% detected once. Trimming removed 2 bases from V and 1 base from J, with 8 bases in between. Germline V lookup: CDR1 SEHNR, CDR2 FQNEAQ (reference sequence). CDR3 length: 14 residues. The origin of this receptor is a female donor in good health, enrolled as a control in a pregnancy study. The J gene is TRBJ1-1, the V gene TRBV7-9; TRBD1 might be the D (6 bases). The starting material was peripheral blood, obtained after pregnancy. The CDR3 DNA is TGTGCCAGCAGCTTAACAGGGCCGAACACTGAAGCTTTCTTT. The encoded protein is CASSLTGPNTEAFF.